These T cell receptor beta chains were read from a single sample in a study of shared clonotypes between healthy human individuals. Assay used: immunoSEQ multiplex PCR; TCRdb lists only in-frame clones, some missing. The data show over a million clones, with 78% seen just once and 0.6% to 0.75% held by the top ten. Sequencing was done on a sample of memory CD4+ T cells from PBMCs. These TCRs come from a man aged 18 to 30 in good health. Some clones in this sample may be carry-over from other donors' samples. Both conserved end residues are part of each CDR3. The order of the fields is clone size, D gene, J gene, V gene, CDR3 protein, CDR3 DNA. The D gene is left open where the match is weak. For some rows the clone size is stated as once, few or many, or as a class when expanded; others skip it.

clone size: NA; D gene: NA; J gene: TRBJ2-7; V gene: TRBV19; CDR3 protein: CASSIESGGYEQYF; CDR3 DNA: TGTGCCAGTAGTATAGAATCCGGGGGCTACGAGCAGTACTTC
clone size: NA; D gene: NA; J gene: TRBJ2-5; V gene: TRBV7-9; CDR3 protein: CASSLLPVGEETQYF; CDR3 DNA: TGTGCCAGCAGCTTGCTCCCGGTTGGGGAAGAGACCCAGTACTTC
clone size: NA; D gene: NA; J gene: TRBJ1-3; V gene: TRBV2; CDR3 protein: CASSKSWSSAGNTIYF; CDR3 DNA: TGTGCCAGCAGTAAAAGTTGGAGCAGCGCTGGAAACACCATATATTTT
clone size: few; D gene: NA; J gene: TRBJ2-3; V gene: TRBV18; CDR3 protein: CASSPWTVDSTDTQYF; CDR3 DNA: TGTGCCAGCTCACCTTGGACAGTAGACAGCACAGATACGCAGTATTTT
clone size: NA; D gene: NA; J gene: TRBJ2-1; V gene: TRBV28; CDR3 protein: CASSRPWGDASEQFF; CDR3 DNA: TGTGCCAGCAGCCGGCCTTGGGGGGACGCAAGTGAGCAGTTCTTC
clone size: NA; D gene: NA; J gene: TRBJ1-5; V gene: TRBV6-1; CDR3 protein: CASSDLTELNQPQHF; CDR3 DNA: TGTGCCAGCAGTGATTTGACAGAACTCAATCAGCCCCAGCATTTT
clone size: NA; D gene: TRBD2; J gene: TRBJ2-7; V gene: TRBV7-2; CDR3 protein: CASIRTSGTVEQYF; CDR3 DNA: TGTGCCAGCATCAGGACTAGCGGGACCGTCGAGCAGTACTTC
clone size: NA; D gene: NA; J gene: TRBJ2-7; V gene: TRBV11-2; CDR3 protein: CASSQVRGRSYEQYF; CDR3 DNA: TGTGCCAGCAGCCAAGTTCGGGGGCGTAGCTACGAGCAGTACTTC
clone size: NA; D gene: NA; J gene: TRBJ1-3; V gene: TRBV5-1; CDR3 protein: CASSQYPGPGNTIYF; CDR3 DNA: TGCGCCAGCAGCCAGTACCCCGGGCCTGGAAACACCATATATTTT
clone size: few; D gene: NA; J gene: TRBJ1-1; V gene: TRBV6-1; CDR3 protein: CASTMTSRAFF; CDR3 DNA: TGTGCCAGCACTATGACATCCCGGGCTTTCTTT
clone size: NA; D gene: NA; J gene: TRBJ2-7; V gene: TRBV5-6; CDR3 protein: CASSLGRPYEQYF; CDR3 DNA: TGTGCCAGCAGCTTGGGACGGCCCTACGAGCAGTACTTC
clone size: NA; D gene: NA; J gene: TRBJ2-2; V gene: TRBV28; CDR3 protein: CASALVAGELFF; CDR3 DNA: TGTGCCAGCGCCTTGGTAGCCGGGGAGCTGTTTTTT
clone size: once; D gene: TRBD1; J gene: TRBJ2-7; V gene: TRBV14; CDR3 protein: CASSRWEPNRGGTYEQYF; CDR3 DNA: TGTGCCAGCAGCCGTTGGGAGCCCAACAGGGGTGGAACCTACGAGCAGTACTTC
clone size: NA; D gene: TRBD2; J gene: TRBJ2-3; V gene: TRBV28; CDR3 protein: CASPPPRGEISTDTQYF; CDR3 DNA: TGTGCCAGCCCACCCCCACGGGGGGAAATTAGCACAGATACGCAGTATTTT
clone size: few; D gene: NA; J gene: TRBJ2-1; V gene: TRBV5-1; CDR3 protein: CASNLHPGDEQFF; CDR3 DNA: TGCGCCAGCAACTTACACCCCGGGGATGAGCAGTTCTTC
clone size: NA; D gene: NA; J gene: TRBJ1-1; V gene: TRBV5-6; CDR3 protein: CASSLGPSMNTEAFF; CDR3 DNA: TGTGCCAGCAGCTTGGGGCCAAGCATGAACACTGAAGCTTTCTTT
clone size: NA; D gene: TRBD1; J gene: TRBJ2-1; V gene: TRBV2; CDR3 protein: CASSGDRGNYNEQFF; CDR3 DNA: TGTGCCAGCAGTGGGGACAGGGGTAACTACAATGAGCAGTTCTTC
clone size: NA; D gene: NA; J gene: TRBJ2-6; V gene: TRBV28; CDR3 protein: CASRRTGSGANVLTF; CDR3 DNA: TGTGCCAGCAGACGTACCGGCTCTGGGGCCAACGTCCTGACTTTC
clone size: NA; D gene: TRBD1; J gene: TRBJ2-7; V gene: TRBV28; CDR3 protein: CASSSWTGLDEQYF; CDR3 DNA: TGTGCCAGCAGTTCTTGGACAGGGCTCGACGAGCAGTACTTC
clone size: NA; D gene: NA; J gene: TRBJ1-3; V gene: TRBV5-6; CDR3 protein: CASSPGVPSSGNTIYF; CDR3 DNA: TGTGCCAGCAGCCCCGGAGTTCCGAGCTCTGGAAACACCATATATTTT
clone size: NA; D gene: NA; J gene: TRBJ2-4; V gene: TRBV4-1; CDR3 protein: CASSQDLGRGQYF; CDR3 DNA: TGCGCCAGCAGCCAAGATCTGGGCAGGGGACAGTACTTC
clone size: NA; D gene: TRBD1; J gene: TRBJ2-5; V gene: TRBV25-1; CDR3 protein: CASTDPQGPQETQYF; CDR3 DNA: TGTGCCAGCACCGACCCACAGGGGCCCCAAGAGACCCAGTACTTC
clone size: NA; D gene: NA; J gene: TRBJ2-4; V gene: TRBV4-3; CDR3 protein: CASSRVNGWGNIQYF; CDR3 DNA: TGCGCCAGCAGCCGAGTCAACGGATGGGGAAACATTCAGTACTTC
clone size: many; D gene: TRBD1; J gene: TRBJ1-4; V gene: TRBV4-2; CDR3 protein: CASSPKGGGPGEKLFF; CDR3 DNA: TGTGCCAGCAGCCCAAAGGGAGGGGGCCCGGGTGAAAAACTGTTTTTT
clone size: NA; D gene: NA; J gene: TRBJ2-7; V gene: TRBV18; CDR3 protein: CASSPVWVTTAYEQYF; CDR3 DNA: TGTGCCAGCTCACCAGTATGGGTAACTACCGCCTACGAGCAGTACTTC
clone size: once; D gene: NA; J gene: TRBJ2-5; V gene: TRBV20-1; CDR3 protein: CSATYGETQYF; CDR3 DNA: TGCAGTGCGACCTATGGAGAGACCCAGTACTTC
clone size: NA; D gene: TRBD1; J gene: TRBJ1-4; V gene: TRBV6-6; CDR3 protein: CASRRQGFNEKLFF; CDR3 DNA: TGTGCCAGCAGGAGACAGGGTTTTAATGAAAAACTGTTTTTT
clone size: NA; D gene: NA; J gene: TRBJ1-4; V gene: TRBV13; CDR3 protein: CASSRRQTNNEKLFF; CDR3 DNA: TGTGCCAGCAGCCGCAGACAGACGAATAATGAAAAACTGTTTTTT
clone size: NA; D gene: NA; J gene: TRBJ2-1; V gene: TRBV7-6; CDR3 protein: CASSPLGGTYNEQFF; CDR3 DNA: TGTGCCAGCAGCCCGCTAGGGGGTACCTACAATGAGCAGTTCTTC
clone size: NA; D gene: NA; J gene: TRBJ1-2; V gene: TRBV6-6; CDR3 protein: CASSYAIEGFGYTF; CDR3 DNA: TGTGCCAGCAGTTACGCTATTGAGGGTTTCGGCTACACCTTC
clone size: few; D gene: NA; J gene: TRBJ1-5; V gene: TRBV5-6; CDR3 protein: CASSKGLALNQPQHF; CDR3 DNA: TGTGCCAGCAGCAAGGGACTTGCATTAAATCAGCCCCAGCATTTT
clone size: NA; D gene: NA; J gene: TRBJ1-4; V gene: TRBV7-6; CDR3 protein: CASSLYVEGEMFF; CDR3 DNA: TGTGCCAGCAGCTTATACGTGGAGGGGGAAATGTTTTTT
clone size: NA; D gene: NA; J gene: TRBJ1-2; V gene: TRBV7-9; CDR3 protein: CASSMGPGGYTF; CDR3 DNA: TGTGCCAGCAGCATGGGACCCGGGGGCTACACCTTC
clone size: NA; D gene: TRBD2; J gene: TRBJ2-7; V gene: TRBV6-6; CDR3 protein: CASTHQAGGPYEQYF; CDR3 DNA: TGTGCCAGCACGCACCAGGCGGGAGGGCCGTACGAGCAGTACTTC
clone size: NA; D gene: NA; J gene: TRBJ1-2; V gene: TRBV7-2; CDR3 protein: CASSLKALTLGYYGYTF; CDR3 DNA: TGTGCCAGCAGCTTAAAGGCCCTAACTTTGGGTTACTATGGCTACACCTTC
clone size: NA; D gene: TRBD2; J gene: TRBJ2-2; V gene: TRBV9; CDR3 protein: CASSPVQRGRTGELFF; CDR3 DNA: TGTGCCAGCAGCCCCGTCCAGCGGGGCAGGACCGGGGAGCTGTTTTTT
clone size: NA; D gene: NA; J gene: TRBJ1-4; V gene: TRBV5-1; CDR3 protein: CASSDPGVDEKLFF; CDR3 DNA: TGCGCCAGCAGCGACCCGGGGGTGGATGAAAAACTGTTTTTT
clone size: NA; D gene: NA; J gene: TRBJ1-1; V gene: TRBV4-1; CDR3 protein: CASSQERFRTAVFF; CDR3 DNA: TGCGCCAGCAGCCAAGAGAGATTTCGGACAGCCGTGTTCTTT
clone size: NA; D gene: NA; J gene: TRBJ2-7; V gene: TRBV7-9; CDR3 protein: CASSVGQRIYEQYF; CDR3 DNA: TGTGCCAGCAGCGTAGGACAGCGAATCTACGAGCAGTACTTC
clone size: NA; D gene: TRBD2; J gene: TRBJ2-5; V gene: TRBV7-9; CDR3 protein: CASSLLGLAGQETQYF; CDR3 DNA: TGTGCCAGCAGCTTACTAGGACTAGCGGGCCAAGAGACCCAGTACTTC
clone size: NA; D gene: NA; J gene: TRBJ2-1; V gene: TRBV28; CDR3 protein: CASRLQGNEQFF; CDR3 DNA: TGTGCCAGCAGACTTCAGGGAAATGAGCAGTTCTTC